These 8 T cell receptor beta chains were all obtained from the same sample, sequenced in a study of blood T cell repertoires in COVID-19. Using immunoSEQ multiplex PCR, the repertoire was profiled, and TCRdb retains in-frame clones only, with some absent. Here the sample spans some 120,000 clones, about 85% being singletons. Sequences were obtained from peripheral blood. All receptors derive from a man between 35 and 55 years old with acute or convalescent COVID-19.

The chain combines TRBV6-6 with TRBJ2-2; TRBD2 matches 9 bases. This CDR3 contains 15 residues. V lost 4 bases to trimming and J lost 5 bases; unmatched junction nucleotides: 5. The germline V gene encodes CDR1 MNHNY and CDR2 SVGAGI (reference sequence). As DNA, the CDR3 is TGTGCCAGCAGTTCGAGCGGGGGGCGAACCGGGGAGCTGTTTTTT. It yields the protein CASSSSGGRTGELFF.

The V call is TRBV29-1, the J call TRBJ1-1, with 10 bases that match TRBD1. The CDR3 length is 14 residues. Germline V gene lookup returns CDR1 SQVTM and CDR2 ANQGSEA. J gave up 0 bases and V 6 bases, and 4 bases lay outside the gene matches. The CDR3 DNA reads TGCAGCGTGTTCGACAGGGGGCTGAACACTGAAGCTTTCTTT. Translating gives CSVFDRGLNTEAFF.

This clone has more than one count but fewer than ten. The chain employs TRBV27 and TRBJ1-6; no reliable D call. CDR3 length: 13 amino acids. V dropped 1 base and J dropped 10 bases, with 8 bases sitting between them. In germline, CDR1 is MNHEY, CDR2 SMNVEV (reference sequence). This chain's CDR3 is CASSLFAKSPLHF. In nucleotides, the CDR3 is TGTGCCAGCAGTTTATTTGCGAAGTCACCCCTCCACTTT.

This chain uses TRBV3-1 (or the pseudogene TRBV3-2) with TRBJ1-6, with a tentative D call TRBD1 (6 bases). Germline CDR1 is LGHDT and CDR2 is YNNKEL (reference sequence). V lost 4 bases and J lost 10, with 20 bases in between. The CDR3 loop spans 16 amino acids. The CDR3 sequence: CASSPRIVGAPSPLHF. As DNA, the CDR3 is TGTGCCAGCAGCCCGCGCATCGTGGGGGCCCCATCACCCCTCCACTTT.

The CDR3 loop reads CASSFPFSGPWADTQYF. CDR3 bases: TGTGCCAGCAGCTTTCCCTTTAGCGGGCCGTGGGCAGATACGCAGTATTTT. V gene TRBV5-5 combines with J gene TRBJ2-3; TRBD2 aligns across 7 bases. In germline, CDR1 is SGHKS, CDR2 YYEKEE (reference sequence). This CDR3 comprises 17 residues. The V gene end was trimmed by 2 bases and the J gene end by 4 bases; junction bases not matched to a gene: 13.

This chain uses TRBV19 with TRBJ1-2; a weak D match, TRBD1 (6 bases). CDR3 size: 12 residues. Per germline, CDR1 LNHDA and CDR2 SQIVND (reference sequence). The V gene lost 3 bases and the J gene lost 6 bases, with 8 bases spanning the gap. Here the CDR3 DNA reads TGTGCCAGTAGTATGTCAGGGGATGGCTACACCTTC. Translated: CASSMSGDGYTF.

The chain carries TRBV18 and TRBJ1-1, with D possibly being TRBD1 (6 bases). With 1 base removed from V and 4 bases from J, the gap between germline ends came to 10 bases. This CDR3 contains 14 residues. Germline-derived CDR1 and CDR2 are KGHSH and LQKENI. The CDR3 is CASSPQQGITEAFF. DNA of the CDR3: TGTGCCAGCTCACCACAGCAGGGGATCACTGAAGCTTTCTTT.

The chain is built from TRBV7-3 and TRBJ2-3, with 10 nucleotides matching TRBD2. V dropped 4 bases and J dropped 7; count of bases not matched to a gene: 8. This CDR3 spans 15 amino acids. From germline, CDR1 is SGHTA and CDR2 FQGTGA. The CDR3 coding sequence is TGTGCCAGCAGCTCGAACTTAGCGGGGGGCTATACGCAGTATTTT. Translating it yields CASSSNLAGGYTQYF. The whole variable domain, filled in from reference TRBV7-3 and TRBJ2-3, reads GAGVSQTPSNKVTEKGKYVELRCDPISGHTALYWYRQSLGQGPEFLIYFQGTGAADDSGLPNDRFFAVRPEGSVSTLKIQRTERGDSAVYLCASSSNLAGGYTQYFGPGTRLTVL.